This passage covers 5 T cell receptor beta chains from one sample sequenced in a study of blood T cell repertoires in COVID-19. Clones were sequenced by immunoSEQ multiplex PCR, and TCRdb holds only the in-frame ones, with some missing. The table includes roughly 390,000 clones, around 85% detected once. Sequenced: peripheral blood. The source is a woman aged 18-29 years with acute or convalescent COVID-19.

V usage is TRBV6-1 and J usage is TRBJ1-2, with D uncertain. V lost 0 bases and J 2 bases, leaving 10 bases between the germline ends. The CDR3 is 15 residues long. CDR1 and CDR2 (germline): MNHNS, SASEGT. The CDR3 region has the DNA TGTGCCAGCAGTGAAGCTGACACCGTCAACTATGGCTACACCTTC. This gives the protein CASSEADTVNYGYTF.

The gene calls are TRBV3-1 (or the pseudogene TRBV3-2) and TRBJ1-1; D perhaps matches TRBD1 (5 bases). In germline, CDR1 is LGHDT, CDR2 YNNKEL (reference sequence). CDR3 size: 13 residues. Trimming stripped 4 bases from V and 1 base from J, with 7 bases between. Written as DNA, the CDR3 is TGTGCCAGCAGCCTTCAGGGGAACACTGAAGCTTTCTTT. Protein: CASSLQGNTEAFF.

The chain uses TRBV6-1 and TRBJ1-4; D is undetermined. Looked up from germline, CDR1 is MNHNS and CDR2 is SASEGT. V was clipped by 1 base and J by 6 bases, with 6 bases between them. The CDR3 length is 13 residues. CDR3 protein: CASSEVPDEKLFF. The CDR3 DNA reads TGTGCCAGCAGTGAAGTGCCGGATGAAAAACTGTTTTTT.

This clone was counted a few times. CDR3 loop: CASSLNTPYEQYF. CDR3 nucleotides: TGTGCCAGCAGCTTGAACACCCCCTACGAGCAGTACTTC. The rearrangement joins TRBV5-8 to TRBJ2-7; D is unresolved. V gave up 1 base and J gave up 2 bases, with 7 bases separating them. The CDR3 is made up of 13 amino acids. The germline V gene encodes CDR1 SGHTS and CDR2 YDEGEE. Complete variable domain (other parts from reference TRBV5-8 and TRBJ2-7): EAGVTQSPTHLIKTRGQQATLRCSPISGHTSVYWYQQALGLGLQFLLWYDEGEERNRGNFPPRFSGRQFPNYSSELNVNALELEDSALYLCASSLNTPYEQYFGPGTRLTVT.

The chain employs TRBV12-5 and TRBJ1-1; weak D call: TRBD1 (6 bases). The CDR3 loop spans 16 amino acids. The V end lost 5 bases, the J end lost 4 bases, and 20 bases lay between the germline ends. The germline V gene encodes CDR1 LGHNT and CDR2 FRNRAP. CDR3 sequence reads: CASGRLRGGEGTEAFF. CDR3 in DNA: TGTGCTAGTGGTCGGCTCAGGGGTGGTGAGGGCACTGAAGCTTTCTTT.